The 3 T cell receptor beta chains below all came from one sample that was sequenced in a study of OX40 agonist ivuxolimab in advanced cancers. Sequencing used immunoSEQ multiplex PCR; TCRdb keeps in-frame clones, though not all of them. The data show around 35,000 clones, with roughly 90% seen just once and 4% to 5% held by the top ten. Source: CD4+ or CD8+ T cells sorted from blood, taken in a trial of the OX40 agonist ivuxolimab. The receptors were sampled from an adult with an advanced solid tumor such as melanoma, head and neck, liver or kidney cancer.

This chain uses TRBV7-9 with TRBJ2-5; 7 nucleotides align to TRBD1. CDR1 is SEHNR and CDR2 is FQNEAQ in the germline V gene (reference sequence). The CDR3 has 16 amino acids. The V gene end was trimmed by 2 bases and the J gene end by 5 bases; junction bases not matched to a gene: 11. The CDR3 bases are TGTGCCAGCAGCTTAAGGCCGACAGGGCCTCGGGAGACCCAGTACTTC. Translated, it gives CASSLRPTGPRETQYF.

This clone was picked up one time. The chain carries TRBV18 and TRBJ1-3; perhaps TRBD1 as D (5 bases). Germline V lookup: CDR1 KGHSH, CDR2 LQKENI. The CDR3 has 13 residues. V lost 5 bases and J lost 8, with 13 bases in between. This CDR3 is CASSDGRDDTIYF. The CDR3 DNA is TGTGCCAGCTCAGACGGCCGGGACGACACCATATATTTT.

The chain joins TRBV19 to TRBJ2-7; 7 bases are a match to TRBD1. With 7 bases clipped from V and 0 bases from J, the junction kept 6 bases outside the gene matches. This CDR3 contains 14 residues. Germline values: CDR1 LNHDA, CDR2 SQIVND (reference sequence). The CDR3 DNA sequence: TGTGCCAGTACCTCAGGGGGTCCCTCCTACGAGCAGTACTTC. Protein product: CASTSGGPSYEQYF.